Below, 29 T cell receptor beta chains from the same sample are listed, as sequenced in a study of siplizumab effects on memory and regulatory T cells. Assay used: immunoSEQ multiplex PCR; TCRdb lists only in-frame clones, some missing. The data show fewer than 130,000 clones, with approximately 92% seen just once and about 1.5% held by the top ten. Sequenced material: CD4+ T cells sorted from blood. These receptors originate from a human donor in good health.

The chain uses TRBV18 and TRBJ1-1, with D possibly TRBD1 on 5 matching bases. Germline-derived CDR1 and CDR2 are KGHSH and LQKENI. The V gene lost 3 bases and the J gene lost 6 bases, with 14 bases spanning the gap. The CDR3 is 14 amino acids. CDR3 sequence: CASSPTTGTAEAFF. The CDR3 DNA sequence: TGTGCCAGCTCACCTACCACGGGGACGGCTGAAGCTTTCTTT.

This chain uses TRBV5-1 with TRBJ1-1; D gene uncertain. Between the trimmed V and J ends, which lost 3 bases and 8 bases, there was a span of 14 bases. The CDR3 spans 13 residues. Looked up from germline, CDR1 is SGHRS and CDR2 is YFSETQ. CDR3 coding DNA: TGCGCCAGCAGCTCCCCAAATCGGGTAGAAGCTTTCTTT. Translating gives CASSSPNRVEAFF. The full variable domain, its missing parts supplied by reference TRBV5-1 and TRBJ1-1, is KAGVTQTPRYLIKTRGQQVTLSCSPISGHRSVSWYQQTPGQGLQFLFEYFSETQRNKGNFPGRFSGRQFSNSRSEMNVSTLELGDSALYLCASSSPNRVEAFFGQGTRLTVV.

The chain joins TRBV11-3 to TRBJ1-1; possibly TRBD1 for D (5 bases). Germline V gives CDR1 SGHNT, CDR2 YENEEA. Trimming shortened V by 5 bases and J by 0 bases, and 7 bases separated the two germline ends. The CDR3 sequence is 13 residues long. In nucleotides, the CDR3 is TGTGCCAGCAGCCGGACAATGAACACTGAAGCTTTCTTT. Protein product: CASSRTMNTEAFF.

The chain joins TRBV11-2 to TRBJ2-5; TRBD2 is a possible D gene (6 bases). This CDR3 has 14 amino acids. V dropped 4 bases and J dropped 1 base, with 10 bases sitting between them. Looked up from germline, CDR1 is SGHAT and CDR2 is FQNNGV. CDR3 coding DNA: TGTGCCAGCAGCTGGGGGGAAGTCCAAGAGACCCAGTACTTC. Protein product: CASSWGEVQETQYF.

The chain carries TRBV27 and TRBJ1-2; D may be TRBD1 (5 bases). The CDR3 is 14 amino acids. The germline CDR1 and CDR2 sequences are MNHEY and SMNVEV (reference sequence). V was shortened by 6 bases and J by 4 bases, with 15 bases between the two germline ends. CDR3 protein: CASRGVGIGYGYTF. The CDR3, as DNA: TGTGCCAGCAGAGGGGTCGGGATTGGCTATGGCTACACCTTC.

V is TRBV12-5 and J is TRBJ1-1, with D tentatively TRBD1 (6 bases). From germline, CDR1 is LGHNT and CDR2 FRNRAP. V lost 5 bases to trimming and J lost 10 bases, with 20 bases between them. The CDR3 is 14 amino acids. This CDR3 is CASGTPDSPAGAFF. The CDR3 DNA sequence: TGTGCTAGTGGTACTCCGGACAGCCCTGCGGGAGCTTTCTTT.

This sequence joins TRBV4-2 and TRBJ2-5; TRBD1 might be the D (5 bases). The V end lost 0 bases, the J end lost 4 bases, and 9 bases lay between the germline ends. Per the germline V gene, CDR1 is LGHNA and CDR2 is YNFKEQ. CDR3 length: 14 residues. The CDR3 DNA sequence: TGTGCCAGCAGCCAAGACTGGCAGGGAGAGACCCAGTACTTC. Translating gives CASSQDWQGETQYF.

The genes are TRBV10-3 and TRBJ2-5, with 8 bases lining up with TRBD2. Near its end, the DNA agrees better with TRBJ2-7, so the J call may be wrong. CDR1 is ENHRY, CDR2 SYGVKD, per germline. This CDR3 contains 14 residues. CDR3 loop: CAISGLAGTYEQYF. In DNA, the CDR3 is TGTGCCATCAGTGGGTTAGCGGGGACCTACGAGCAGTACTTC.

V is TRBV5-1 and J is TRBJ2-3, with TRBD2 identical over 9 bases. Germline assignment: CDR1 SGHRS and CDR2 YFSETQ. Trimming at V came to 0 bases and at J to 1 base, leaving 6 bases not matched to a gene. CDR3 size: 17 residues. CDR3: CASSLVVAGVGTDTQYF. The CDR3 DNA reads TGCGCCAGCAGCTTGGTGGTAGCGGGAGTCGGCACAGATACGCAGTATTTT.

In its sample, this clone was seen once. The chain uses TRBV9 and TRBJ1-1; 7 bases align to TRBD1. The CDR3 consists of 17 residues. Losses at the gene ends were 4 bases for V and 4 bases for J; bases not matched to a gene: 16. The V gene's germline CDR1 is SGDLS and CDR2 YYNGEE. The CDR3 loop is CASSPRGRALKSTEAFF. CDR3 bases: TGTGCCAGCAGCCCCAGGGGGAGGGCGCTAAAGAGCACTGAAGCTTTCTTT.

This clone came up once. The V gene is TRBV14, the J gene TRBJ2-1; D unresolved. The CDR3 runs 16 residues. V lost 0 bases to trimming and J lost 3 bases, with 12 bases between them. Germline lookup yields CDR1 SGHDN and CDR2 FVKESK. The CDR3 reads CASSQERGKYYNEQFF. For the CDR3, the DNA is TGTGCCAGCAGCCAAGAGCGTGGGAAATACTACAATGAGCAGTTCTTC.

This clone was observed once. This chain joins TRBV27 and TRBJ2-7; D not resolved. Germline CDR1 reads MNHEY; CDR2 reads SMNVEV (reference sequence). V lost 5 bases to trimming and J lost 2 bases, with 7 bases between them. The CDR3 contains 12 residues. In DNA, the CDR3 is TGTGCCAGCAGTCCCAGCCCCTACGAGCAGTACTTC. Its translation: CASSPSPYEQYF.

The J gene is TRBJ2-5, the V gene TRBV7-2; D perhaps matches TRBD1 (6 bases). V lost 6 bases to trimming and J lost 2 bases, with 16 bases between them. The CDR3 has 15 amino acids. Per germline, CDR1 SGHTA and CDR2 FQGNSA. The CDR3 reads CASSSVGGRQETQYF. As DNA, the CDR3 is TGTGCCAGCAGTTCGGTTGGGGGCAGGCAAGAGACCCAGTACTTC.

The chain couples TRBV29-1 to TRBJ1-2, with 9 bases identical to TRBD1. J was trimmed by 7 bases and V by 6 bases; bases with no gene match: 9. Germline V gene lookup returns CDR1 SQVTM and CDR2 ANQGSEA. The CDR3 has 13 amino acids. The CDR3 is CSVTNRGQGGYTF. CDR3 sequence (DNA): TGCAGCGTCACAAACAGGGGGCAGGGTGGCTACACCTTC.

This sequence joins TRBV6-5 and TRBJ1-5; D is unclear. From germline, CDR1 is MNHEY and CDR2 SVGAGI. This CDR3 spans 13 amino acids. V shed 6 bases and J shed 4 bases, with 10 bases lying between them. The CDR3 DNA follows: TGTGCCAGCAGCACCAAGGGAAATCAGCCCCAGCATTTT. Encoded protein: CASSTKGNQPQHF.

The chain is built from TRBV27 and TRBJ1-1; D unclear. The ends were cut back, 2 bases at V and 4 bases at J, with 11 bases in the middle. The CDR3 is 14 residues long. Germline V gene data show CDR1 as MNHEY and CDR2 as SMNVEV (reference sequence). CDR3 bases: TGTGCCAGCAGTTTACGGGCCGTAGGCACTGAAGCTTTCTTT. It codes for CASSLRAVGTEAFF.

The V gene is TRBV5-1, the J gene TRBJ1-4; the D is unclear. Germline V gene lookup returns CDR1 SGHRS and CDR2 YFSETQ. Trimming took 7 bases from V and 0 from J, leaving 13 bases between them. The CDR3 totals 15 residues. The CDR3 nucleotides read TGCGCCAGCTCCCGATCAGATGCAACTAATGAAAAACTGTTTTTT. It translates to CASSRSDATNEKLFF.

V usage is TRBV18 and J usage is TRBJ2-1; TRBD2 aligns across 7 bases. Looked up from germline, CDR1 is KGHSH and CDR2 is LQKENI. V was clipped by 9 bases and J by 8 bases; unmatched bases: 13. The CDR3 sequence is 14 residues long. The CDR3 nucleotides read TGTGCCAGTTCGCCGGGGGGTATAGTTGATGAGCAGTTCTTC. Protein sequence: CASSPGGIVDEQFF.

The rearrangement joins TRBV5-1 to TRBJ1-2; 8 nucleotides line up with TRBD1. The CDR3 runs 13 residues. Germline V gene data show CDR1 as SGHRS and CDR2 as YFSETQ. V was clipped by 4 bases and J by 4 bases; unmatched bases: 3. CDR3 nucleotides: TGCGCCAGCAGCGGACAGGGAGGCTATGGCTACACCTTC. This gives the protein CASSGQGGYGYTF.

This clone has just one count. This chain joins TRBV11-2 and TRBJ1-2, with 7 bases that match TRBD1. The germline V gene has CDR1 SGHAT and CDR2 FQNNGV. V lost 5 bases and J lost 3; bases outside the gene matches: 12. The CDR3 runs 16 residues. This CDR3 is CASSHFGTEDDYGYTF. For the CDR3, the DNA is TGTGCCAGCAGCCACTTCGGGACAGAAGATGACTATGGCTACACCTTC.

The chain employs TRBV27 and TRBJ2-3, with TRBD2 matching 12 bases. V lost 1 base, J lost 0 bases, and 8 bases stayed unmatched. Germline CDR1 is MNHEY and CDR2 is SMNVEV (reference sequence). CDR3 size: 19 residues. CDR3 amino acids: CASSLFGLAGGTSTDTQYF. CDR3 DNA sequence: TGTGCCAGCAGTTTATTCGGCCTAGCGGGAGGGACTAGCACAGATACGCAGTATTTT.

In the case of this clone: The sample has other DNA sequences that encode this CDR3 too. V usage is TRBV20-1 and J usage is TRBJ2-7; D unresolved. The CDR3 is made up of 11 amino acids. Deletions cut 1 base from V and 2 bases from J, with 3 bases between. From germline, CDR1 is DFQATT and CDR2 SNEGSKA (reference sequence). The CDR3, as DNA: TGCAGTGCTAGAGGACCCTACGAGCAGTACTTC. This codes for CSARGPYEQYF.

This clone was counted between two and nine times. The rearrangement links TRBV11-2 to TRBJ1-2; no clear D gene. The V gene lost 3 bases and the J gene lost 1 base, with 9 bases spanning the gap. From germline, CDR1 is SGHAT and CDR2 FQNNGV. The CDR3 loop spans 14 amino acids. The CDR3 DNA reads TGTGCCAGCAGCTTCATAGGGTTTAACTATGGCTACACCTTC. Residues: CASSFIGFNYGYTF.

The chain joins TRBV27 to TRBJ1-2, with D possibly matching TRBD1 (6 bases). The germline V and J ends were trimmed by 2 bases and 4 bases, with 14 bases remaining between them. Germline lookup yields CDR1 MNHEY and CDR2 SMNVEV (reference sequence). The CDR3 contains 15 residues. CDR3 DNA sequence: TGTGCCAGCAGTTTAGCCCGGACAGACCTCTATGGCTACACCTTC. Its protein is CASSLARTDLYGYTF.

The genes are TRBV5-1 and TRBJ2-5; a possible D gene is TRBD1 (6 bases). This CDR3 region has 14 residues. Per the germline V gene, CDR1 is SGHRS and CDR2 is YFSETQ. V lost 5 bases and J 2 bases, leaving 13 bases between the germline ends. The CDR3 DNA reads as TGCGCCAGCAGTCGGAGACAGGCACAAGAGACCCAGTACTTC. Translating it yields CASSRRQAQETQYF.

The table lists this clone with a count of one. V is TRBV9 and J is TRBJ2-5; TRBD2 matches at 13 bases. This CDR3 region has 17 residues. Germline V gene data show CDR1 as SGDLS and CDR2 as YYNGEE. The V and J ends lost 7 bases and 8 bases, in that order; junction bases with no gene match: 17. The CDR3: CASSWTSGGNQLSTQYF. In DNA, the CDR3 is TGTGCCAGCTCCTGGACTAGCGGGGGAAATCAGTTGAGTACCCAGTACTTC.

This clone was seen just once. The V call is TRBV12-5, the J call TRBJ1-5, with D possibly being TRBD1 (5 bases). Per germline, CDR1 LGHNT and CDR2 FRNRAP. V dropped 2 bases and J dropped 0 bases, with 11 bases sitting between them. CDR3 length equals 16 residues. CDR3 in DNA: TGTGCTAGTGGTTTGTTGGGGGACTATAGCAATCAGCCCCAGCATTTT. Protein product: CASGLLGDYSNQPQHF.

This clone occurred once. This chain links TRBV7-2 with TRBJ2-1, with 9 bases aligning to TRBD2. The germline V gene has CDR1 SGHTA and CDR2 FQGNSA. The CDR3 length is 16 residues. V was pared by 2 bases and J by 5 bases, with 7 bases of the junction left unmatched. The CDR3 DNA is TGTGCCAGCAGCTTACAGGGCCTAGCGGGGAACAATGAGCAGTTCTTC. Amino acid sequence: CASSLQGLAGNNEQFF. Combining the CDR3 with reference TRBV7-2 and TRBJ2-1 gives the whole variable domain GAGVSQSPSNKVTEKGKDVELRCDPISGHTALYWYRQSLGQGLEFLIYFQGNSAPDKSGLPSDRFSAERTGGSVSTLTIQRTQQEDSAVYLCASSLQGLAGNNEQFFGPGTRLTVL.

The genes are TRBV18 and TRBJ1-5; unclear D gene. The CDR3 covers 14 residues. Germline V gene sequence: CDR1 KGHSH, CDR2 LQKENI. V gave up 3 bases and J gave up 0 bases, with 6 bases separating them. CDR3 in amino acids: CASSPGNSNQPQHF. For the CDR3, the DNA is TGTGCCAGCTCACCGGGGAATAGCAATCAGCCCCAGCATTTT. Complete variable domain (other parts from reference TRBV18 and TRBJ1-5): NAGVMQNPRHLVRRRGQEARLRCSPMKGHSHVYWYRQLPEEGLKFMVYLQKENIIDESGMPKERFSAEFPKEGPSILRIQQVVRGDSAAYFCASSPGNSNQPQHFGDGTRLSIL.